One and the same sample provided the 4 T cell receptor beta chains below, sequenced in a study of CD8 T cells in Susac syndrome. cDNA came from around 0.5 to 1 ug RNA primed by random hexamers. MiXCR was run by TCRdb on the immunoSEQ multiplex PCR reads, yielding one entry per CDR3 protein. The top ten clones hold more than 0.095% of a sample with roughly 200,000 distinct CDR3 sequences, roughly 92% of them seen once. What was sequenced was CD4+ T cells from PBMCs. These receptors were collected from a human donor with Susac syndrome.

CDR3 in DNA: TGTGCCAGCAGCCAACCCGGGACGCGTACGAGCCAGTACTTC. This gives the protein CASSQPGTRTSQYF. This chain connects TRBV4-2 to TRBJ2-5; perhaps D is TRBD1 or TRBD2 (5 bases each). CDR1 LGHNA and CDR2 YNFKEQ come from the germline V gene. The ends were cut back, 2 bases at V and 10 bases at J, with 17 bases in the middle. CDR3 size: 14 residues.

The chain recombines TRBV9 with TRBJ2-7; 7 bases agree with TRBD1. CDR3 length equals 13 residues. Per the germline V gene, CDR1 is SGDLS and CDR2 is YYNGEE. V was pared by 7 bases and J by 8 bases, with 12 bases of the junction left unmatched. The CDR3 DNA reads as TGTGCCAGCTCCTCTTTGCCGGGACAGAAGCAGTACTTC. Protein sequence: CASSSLPGQKQYF.

The V and J genes are TRBV7-9 and TRBJ2-6; D tentatively fits TRBD1 or TRBD2 (5 bases each). The CDR3 runs to 15 residues. Deletions cut 4 bases from V and 6 bases from J, with 13 bases between. Germline CDR1 reads SEHNR; CDR2 reads FQNEAQ (reference sequence). Written as DNA, the CDR3 is TGTGCCAGCAGCTCCCGGGGCAGGGAGGCCAACGTCCTGACTTTC. It encodes CASSSRGREANVLTF.

The chain is built from TRBV20-1 and TRBJ1-6, with TRBD1 identical over 7 bases. Germline loops: CDR1 DFQATT, CDR2 SNEGSKA (reference sequence). V lost 2 bases to trimming and J lost 7 bases; unmatched junction nucleotides: 5. The CDR3 is made up of 14 amino acids. CDR3 bases: TGCAGTGCTAGACCGGACAGGATAAATTCACCCCTCCACTTT. Translation gives CSARPDRINSPLHF.